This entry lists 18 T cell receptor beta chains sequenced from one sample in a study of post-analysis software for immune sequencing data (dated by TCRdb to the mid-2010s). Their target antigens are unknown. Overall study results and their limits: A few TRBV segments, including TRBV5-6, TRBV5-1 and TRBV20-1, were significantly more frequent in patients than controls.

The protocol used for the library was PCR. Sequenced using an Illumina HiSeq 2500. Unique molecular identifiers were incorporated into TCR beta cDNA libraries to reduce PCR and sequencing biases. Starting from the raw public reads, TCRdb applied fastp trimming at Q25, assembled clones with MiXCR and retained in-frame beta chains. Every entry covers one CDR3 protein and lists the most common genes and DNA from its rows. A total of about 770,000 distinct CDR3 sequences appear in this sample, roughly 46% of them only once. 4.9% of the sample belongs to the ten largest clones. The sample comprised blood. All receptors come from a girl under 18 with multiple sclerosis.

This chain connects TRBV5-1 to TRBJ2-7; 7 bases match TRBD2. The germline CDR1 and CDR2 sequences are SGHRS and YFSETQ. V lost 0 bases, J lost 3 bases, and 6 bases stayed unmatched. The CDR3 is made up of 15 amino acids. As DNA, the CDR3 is TGCGCCAGCAGCTTGGGAACTACGGGGGGCTACGAGCAGTACTTC. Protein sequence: CASSLGTTGGYEQYF.

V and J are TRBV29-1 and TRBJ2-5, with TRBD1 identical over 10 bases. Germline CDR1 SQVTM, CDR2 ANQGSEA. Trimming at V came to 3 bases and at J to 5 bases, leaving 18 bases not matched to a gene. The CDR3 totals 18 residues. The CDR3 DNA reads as TGCAGCGTTGAGCCCCTAAGCTCGACAGGGGGCTGGGGGGAGACCCAGTACTTC. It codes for CSVEPLSSTGGWGETQYF. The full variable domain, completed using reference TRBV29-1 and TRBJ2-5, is SAVISQKPSRDICQRGTSLTIQCQVDSQVTMMFWYRQQPGQSLTLIATANQGSEATYESGFVIDKFPISRPNLTFSTLTVSNMSPEDSSIYLCSVEPLSSTGGWGETQYFGPGTRLLVL.

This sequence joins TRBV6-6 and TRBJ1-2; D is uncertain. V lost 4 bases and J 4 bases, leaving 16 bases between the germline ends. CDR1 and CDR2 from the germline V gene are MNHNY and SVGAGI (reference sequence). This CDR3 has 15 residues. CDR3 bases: TGTGCCAGCAGTTCTTCTTTGTGGGCGACCTATGGCTACACCTTC. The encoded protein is CASSSSLWATYGYTF.

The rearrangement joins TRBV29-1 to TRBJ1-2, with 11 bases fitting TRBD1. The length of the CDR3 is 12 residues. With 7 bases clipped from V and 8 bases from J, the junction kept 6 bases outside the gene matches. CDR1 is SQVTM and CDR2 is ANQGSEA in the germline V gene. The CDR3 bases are TGCAGCGCGCAGGGACAGGGGGGAGGCTACACCTTC. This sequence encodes CSAQGQGGGYTF.

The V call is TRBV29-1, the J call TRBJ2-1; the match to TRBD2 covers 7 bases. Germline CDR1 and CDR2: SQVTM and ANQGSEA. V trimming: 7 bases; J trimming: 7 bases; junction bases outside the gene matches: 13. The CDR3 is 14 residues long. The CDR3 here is CSAKLAPAGNEQFF. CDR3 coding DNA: TGCAGCGCAAAACTAGCGCCTGCGGGGAATGAGCAGTTCTTC.

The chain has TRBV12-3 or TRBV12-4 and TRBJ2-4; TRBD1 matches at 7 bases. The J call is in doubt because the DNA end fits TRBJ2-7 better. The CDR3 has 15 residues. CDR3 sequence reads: CASNARDRDSYEQYF. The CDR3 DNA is TGTGCCAGCAACGCCCGGGACAGAGACTCCTACGAGCAGTACTTC.

The CDR3 nucleotides read TGTGCCAGCGGGTGGACAGGGGGATCACCCCTCCACTTT. Translation: CASGWTGGSPLHF. The J gene is TRBJ1-6, the V gene TRBV6-2 or TRBV6-3; 10 positions agree with TRBD1. Germline CDR1 and CDR2: MNHEY and SVGEGT. Germline trimming cut 8 bases from V and 10 bases from J; bases unmatched to any gene: 5. This CDR3 comprises 13 residues.

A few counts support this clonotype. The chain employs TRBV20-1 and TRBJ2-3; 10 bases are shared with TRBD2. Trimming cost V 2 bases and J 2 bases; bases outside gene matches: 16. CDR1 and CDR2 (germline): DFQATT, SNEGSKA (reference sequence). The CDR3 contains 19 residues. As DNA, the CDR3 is TGCAGTGCTAGACCCCTAGCGGGAGAGTTAGCAAAAATCACAGATACGCAGTATTTT. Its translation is CSARPLAGELAKITDTQYF.

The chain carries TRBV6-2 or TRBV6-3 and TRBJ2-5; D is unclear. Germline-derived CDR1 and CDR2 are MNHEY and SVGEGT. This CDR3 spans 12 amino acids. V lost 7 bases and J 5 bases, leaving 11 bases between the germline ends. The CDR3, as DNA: TGTGCCAGCAACAGCCCCAAGGAGACCCAGTACTTC. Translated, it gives CASNSPKETQYF.

The chain's CDR3 is CASSQARILVAGGDTQYF. DNA of the CDR3: TGTGCCAGCAGCCAAGCCAGGATCCTGGTAGCGGGAGGGGATACGCAGTATTTT. The chain employs TRBV14 and TRBJ2-3, with 11 bases lining up with TRBD2. Trimming at V came to 1 base and at J to 6 bases, leaving 12 bases not matched to a gene. This CDR3 is 18 amino acids long. Germline V lookup: CDR1 SGHDN, CDR2 FVKESK.

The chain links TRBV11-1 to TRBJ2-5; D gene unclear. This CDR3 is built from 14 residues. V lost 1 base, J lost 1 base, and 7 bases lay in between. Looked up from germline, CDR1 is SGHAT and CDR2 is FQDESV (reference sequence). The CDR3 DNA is TGTGCCAGCAGCTTAGTCACAGTCCAAGAGACCCAGTACTTC. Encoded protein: CASSLVTVQETQYF.

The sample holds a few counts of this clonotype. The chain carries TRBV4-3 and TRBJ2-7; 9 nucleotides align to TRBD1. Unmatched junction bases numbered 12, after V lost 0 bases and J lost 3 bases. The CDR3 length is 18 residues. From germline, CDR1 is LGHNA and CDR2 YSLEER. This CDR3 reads CASSQDLEWGDRVYEQYF. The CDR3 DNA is TGCGCCAGCAGCCAAGATCTTGAGTGGGGGGACAGGGTCTACGAGCAGTACTTC.

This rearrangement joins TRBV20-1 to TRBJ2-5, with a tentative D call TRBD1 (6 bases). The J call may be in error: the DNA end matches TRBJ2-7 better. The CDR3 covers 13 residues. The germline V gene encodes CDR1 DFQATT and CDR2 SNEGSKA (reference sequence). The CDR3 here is CSAGYRDPYEQYF. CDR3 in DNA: TGCAGTGCTGGGTACAGGGATCCCTACGAGCAGTACTTC.

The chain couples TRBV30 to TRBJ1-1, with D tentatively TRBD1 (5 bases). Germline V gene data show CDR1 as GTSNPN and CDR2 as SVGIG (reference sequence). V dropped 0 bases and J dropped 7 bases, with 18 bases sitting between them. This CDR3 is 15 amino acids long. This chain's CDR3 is CAWSVLLGGRGEAFF. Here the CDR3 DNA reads TGTGCCTGGAGTGTATTGTTGGGGGGGAGAGGTGAAGCTTTCTTT.

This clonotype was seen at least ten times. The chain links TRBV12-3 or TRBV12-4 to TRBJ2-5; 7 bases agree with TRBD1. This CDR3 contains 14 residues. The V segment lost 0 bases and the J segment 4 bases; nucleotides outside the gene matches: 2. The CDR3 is CASSLAGGGETQYF. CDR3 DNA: TGTGCCAGCAGTTTAGCAGGGGGCGGAGAGACCCAGTACTTC.

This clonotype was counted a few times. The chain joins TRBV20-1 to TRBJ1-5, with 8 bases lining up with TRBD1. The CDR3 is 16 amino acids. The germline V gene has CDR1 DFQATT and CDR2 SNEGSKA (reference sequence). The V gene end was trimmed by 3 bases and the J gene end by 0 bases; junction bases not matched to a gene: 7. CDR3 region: CSASRTGNISNQPQHF. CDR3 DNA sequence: TGCAGTGCTAGTAGGACAGGGAATATTAGCAATCAGCCCCAGCATTTT.

CDR3 nucleotides: TGTGCCACCAGTGGAGCGGCAAGCTATTGCGAGCAGTACTTC. It specifies CATSGAASYCEQYF. This chain joins TRBV24-1 and TRBJ2-5; D possibly corresponds to TRBD2 (5 bases). The DNA end is more similar to TRBJ2-7, so the J call may be wrong. CDR1 and CDR2 (germline): KGHDR, SFDVKD. The CDR3 covers 14 residues.

This chain's CDR3 is CASKTGGSLQETQYF. The DNA of the CDR3 is TGTGCCAGCAAAACAGGGGGTAGCCTCCAAGAGACCCAGTACTTC. V usage is TRBV11-3 and J usage is TRBJ2-5; 8 nucleotides match TRBD1. CDR1 is SGHNT, CDR2 YENEEA, per germline. The CDR3 spans 15 residues. The V gene end was trimmed by 7 bases and the J gene end by 1 base; junction bases not matched to a gene: 8.